This T cell receptor beta chain emerged from a study of cytomegalovirus exposure and HLA in healthy donors. Overall study: Across 350 to 400 genotyped donors, 81% landed in the Caucasian-associated ancestry cluster.

The CDR3 sequence is 15 residues long. Trimming removed 2 bases from V and 0 bases from J, with 6 bases in between. The germline gives CDR1 SGHNT, CDR2 YYREEE (reference sequence). On this clone itself: Its antigen remains unidentified.

Study-level results: Versus the roughly 700-donor mean, an Asian-associated ancestry cluster reportedly showed fewer N-insertions in a later analysis.

PCR involved 60 Vbeta and 13 Jbeta primers. Libraries were prepared by immunoSEQ multiplex PCR; TCRdb keeps only in-frame clonotypes and omits some of them. The data show about 130,000 clones, with approximately 8.8% seen just once and 5.5% held by the top ten. This chain uses TRBV5-4 with TRBJ1-6; weak D call: TRBD1 (5 bases). This clonotype originated in a man aged 40-49 years in good health and CMV-seronegative. Sequencing was done on a sample of PBMCs. The CDR3 loop is CASSLDSSYNSPLHF. In DNA form, the CDR3 reads TGTGCCAGCAGCTTAGACAGCTCCTATAATTCACCCCTCCACTTT.